This TCR beta chain originates from a study of T cell responses to AZD1222 COVID-19 vaccine. The data were produced by immunoSEQ multiplex PCR, yet TCRdb's version contains in-frame clones alone and is incomplete. The sample lists roughly 180,000 clones, 85% to 95% occurring once. Study-level points and caveats: Spike regions recognized by vaccine-associated CD4 TCRs spanned the protein, led by 160-218 and 743-854.

A word on this clone: Antigen unknown.

Germline CDR1 SGHTA, CDR2 FQGNSA. The CDR3 totals 16 residues. V was clipped by 1 base and J by 4 bases; unmatched bases: 7. This TCR came from an adult who received the AZD1222 COVID-19 vaccine. Specimen: peripheral blood, collected 28 days after the second AZD1222 dose. This chain uses TRBV7-2 with TRBJ2-1; the match to TRBD2 covers 7 bases. The CDR3, as DNA: TGTGCCAGCAGCTTAGGGCCAGCGGGGCTGTACAATGAGCAGTTCTTC. Encoded protein: CASSLGPAGLYNEQFF. Together with reference TRBV7-2 and TRBJ2-1, the CDR3 gives the full variable domain: GAGVSQSPSNKVTEKGKDVELRCDPISGHTALYWYRQSLGQGLEFLIYFQGNSAPDKSGLPSDRFSAERTGGSVSTLTIQRTQQEDSAVYLCASSLGPAGLYNEQFFGPGTRLTVL.